These 3 T cell receptor beta chains were all obtained from the same sample, sequenced in a study of T cell repertoires in cytomegalovirus infection. Each CDR3 protein is one row after TCRdb ran MiXCR on the reads. The sample yields roughly 860,000 distinct CDR3 sequences, over 25% seen once. Antigen specificity for these receptors is unknown. Sample: cultured CD8+ T cells from PBMCs, taken from culture after CMV antigen stimulation. These receptor sequences come from a human donor in good health (CMV status not recorded). Some clones in this sample may be carry-over from other donors' samples.

This chain links TRBV10-1 with TRBJ2-7; the match to TRBD1 covers 11 bases. This CDR3 contains 15 residues. Germline V gene lookup returns CDR1 WNHNN and CDR2 SYGVQD (reference sequence). V shed 5 bases, J shed 7 bases, and the junction held 10 bases outside the gene matches. The CDR3 loop reads CASSLLGQGAGEQYF. The CDR3, as DNA: TGCGCCAGCAGTCTTCTCGGACAGGGGGCAGGGGAGCAGTACTTC.

In its sample, this clonotype was seen many times. This rearrangement joins TRBV19 to TRBJ2-7; perhaps D is TRBD1 or TRBD2 (5 bases each). There are 17 residues in the CDR3. The V gene lost 3 bases and the J gene lost 2 bases, with 20 bases spanning the gap. CDR1 is LNHDA, CDR2 SQIVND, per germline (reference sequence). As DNA, the CDR3 is TGTGCCAGTAGTATTATGGGATTGGGGACGGGAACCTACGAGCAGTACTTC. As protein: CASSIMGLGTGTYEQYF.

The gene calls are TRBV27 and TRBJ1-5; the match to TRBD1 covers 11 bases. The CDR3 is 16 residues long. Germline lookup yields CDR1 MNHEY and CDR2 SMNVEV (reference sequence). After removal of 6 bases from V and 3 bases from J, the junction contained 7 bases not matched to a gene. CDR3 bases: TGTGCCAGCAGCACCGGGACAGGGGGTCCCAATCAGCCCCAGCATTTT. This sequence encodes CASSTGTGGPNQPQHF.